The clone carrying this T cell receptor beta chain was detected a few times. This sample is part of a study of blood T cell repertoires in COVID-19. Across the study: Acute-phase and convalescent COVID-19 samples originated in the United States, Italy and Spain. Sample material is recorded as cDNA or gDNA derived from T cells, B-cell-depleted T cells, or PBMCs.

In germline, CDR1 is LNHDA, CDR2 SQIVND (reference sequence). Trimming left V 7 bases short and J 5 bases short, with 8 bases between. This CDR3 has 11 amino acids. Per the study methods: Counts of nucleated cells, estimated from reference gene primer amplification, were obtained. The data were produced by immunoSEQ multiplex PCR, yet TCRdb's version contains in-frame clones alone and is incomplete. V and J calls and clone size come straight from that table; D and trimming were deduced from the DNA. The table includes under 200,000 clones, over 60% detected once. Sequencing was carried out using peripheral blood. The sequence came from a woman older than 75 with acute or convalescent COVID-19. V is TRBV19 and J is TRBJ1-1; D not certain. CDR3 residues: CASTFGTEAFF. In DNA form, the CDR3 reads TGTGCCAGTACCTTCGGGACTGAAGCTTTCTTT.